This T cell receptor beta chain appears in the sequencing data of a study of HIV-infected patients and healthy controls. Via MiXCR, TCRdb re-called the 5' RACE reads, giving one row per CDR3 protein. The table has 15,000 to 20,000 distinct CDR3 sequences, approximately 19% seen once; the top ten hold around 33%. In this sample, this clonotype turned up many times. The specimen sequenced was CD8+ T cells from blood. This receptor was identified in a human donor in good health.

The CDR3 is CASSGTPVLSTDTQYF. The CDR3 DNA sequence: TGTGCCAGCAGTGGAACCCCGGTCCTCAGCACAGATACGCAGTATTTT. The V and J genes are TRBV2 and TRBJ2-3, with D hard to call. V was clipped by 4 bases and J by 0 bases, with 14 bases between them. The CDR3 runs to 16 residues. Germline CDR1 reads SNHLY; CDR2 reads FYNNEI.